Presented here are 14 T cell receptor beta chains from one specimen sequenced in a study of T cell repertoires in cytomegalovirus infection. TCRdb ran MiXCR on the reads and lists one entry per CDR3 protein. Counted here are about 490,000 distinct CDR3 sequences, 26% occurring once; the ten biggest clones make up approximately 13%. The sample was PBMCs. All receptors derive from a human donor in good health (CMV status not recorded). Some clones in this sample may be carry-over from other donors' samples.

This clonotype was counted many times. The rearrangement joins TRBV7-2 to TRBJ2-7; TRBD2 might be the D (6 bases). There are 14 residues in the CDR3. Trimming removed 3 bases from V and 3 bases from J, with 12 bases in between. Germline CDR1 SGHTA, CDR2 FQGNSA. This CDR3 reads CASSFWRGNYEQYF. The DNA of the CDR3 is TGTGCCAGCAGCTTCTGGCGGGGAAACTACGAGCAGTACTTC.

V usage is TRBV28 and J usage is TRBJ1-1; D possibly corresponds to TRBD1 (6 bases). Trimming took 1 base from V and 6 from J, leaving 9 bases between them. The CDR3 extends over 13 amino acids. Germline lookup yields CDR1 MDHEN and CDR2 SYDVKM. The CDR3 DNA follows: TGTGCCAGCAGTTTATTGGGGGCTGCTGAAGCTTTCTTT. Translated, it gives CASSLLGAAEAFF.

On this clonotype itself: Possible read error: a much larger clone is one base away. The chain is built from TRBV7-8 and TRBJ1-2, with 7 bases fitting TRBD1. Germline CDR1 reads SGHVS; CDR2 reads FQNEAQ. The ends lost 0 bases at V and 3 bases at J; junction bases unmatched: 1. This CDR3 spans 14 amino acids. The DNA of the CDR3 is TGTGCCAGCAGCTTAGCGGGACAGTACTATGGCTACACCTTC. Translation: CASSLAGQYYGYTF.

The V gene is TRBV19, the J gene TRBJ2-1, with 7 bases aligning to TRBD2. The CDR3 totals 17 residues. Germline CDR1 and CDR2: LNHDA and SQIVND (reference sequence). V shed 0 bases, J shed 2 bases, and the junction held 7 bases outside the gene matches. The CDR3 loop reads CASSIEKTSDTYNEQFF. In DNA, the CDR3 is TGTGCCAGTAGTATAGAGAAAACTAGCGATACCTACAATGAGCAGTTCTTC.

V and J are TRBV29-1 and TRBJ1-1, with D possibly TRBD1 on 6 matching bases. V dropped 5 bases and J dropped 1 base, with 11 bases sitting between them. CDR3 length equals 13 residues. The germline V gene has CDR1 SQVTM and CDR2 ANQGSEA. CDR3 nucleotides: TGCAGCGTTAGACAGGAATGGAACACTGAAGCTTTCTTT. Its translation is CSVRQEWNTEAFF.

The V and J genes are TRBV20-1 and TRBJ1-1; possibly TRBD1 for D (6 bases). Germline CDR1 is DFQATT and CDR2 is SNEGSKA (reference sequence). V lost 6 bases and J 0 bases, leaving 20 bases between the germline ends. This CDR3 is 16 amino acids long. The chain's CDR3 is CSALVRDTSMNTEAFF. CDR3 bases: TGCAGTGCATTAGTTCGGGACACATCTATGAACACTGAAGCTTTCTTT.

The rearrangement links TRBV6-2 or TRBV6-3 to TRBJ2-3; D uncertain. Trimming left V 5 bases short and J 0 bases short, with 6 bases between. Germline V gene data show CDR1 as MNHEY and CDR2 as SVGEGT. This CDR3 contains 13 residues. The CDR3 DNA reads as TGTGCCAGCAGTCGGAAGAGCACAGATACGCAGTATTTT. Amino acids: CASSRKSTDTQYF.

Only a few counts were recorded for this clonotype. CDR3 nucleotides: TGTGCCAGCAGCTCAATCCCAGACTACAGGGTTGGTCAGCCCCAGCATTTT. It encodes CASSSIPDYRVGQPQHF. This chain connects TRBV7-9 to TRBJ1-5; possibly TRBD1 for D (6 bases). This CDR3 region has 17 residues. The germline CDR1 and CDR2 sequences are SEHNR and FQNEAQ (reference sequence). The V gene lost 4 bases and the J gene lost 6 bases, with 22 bases spanning the gap.

The chain has TRBV5-1 and TRBJ2-3, with 8 bases fitting TRBD2. The CDR3 sequence is 15 residues long. The V gene end was trimmed by 0 bases and the J gene end by 2 bases; junction bases not matched to a gene: 2. From germline, CDR1 is SGHRS and CDR2 YFSETQ. CDR3 DNA: TGCGCCAGCAGCTTGGAGCGGGGGCACACAGATACGCAGTATTTT. Its translation: CASSLERGHTDTQYF.

V and J are TRBV5-4 and TRBJ2-4, with TRBD2 identical over 10 bases. The length of the CDR3 is 18 residues. Germline CDR1 and CDR2: SGHNT and YYREEE (reference sequence). J lost 6 bases, V lost 2 bases, and 14 bases had no gene match. The CDR3 reads CASSLGGGLAGDRNIQYF. In DNA form, the CDR3 reads TGTGCCAGCAGCTTAGGGGGAGGGCTAGCGGGAGATAGAAACATTCAGTACTTC.

The chain uses TRBV19 and TRBJ1-1; no definite D call. Germline V gene sequence: CDR1 LNHDA, CDR2 SQIVND (reference sequence). There are 13 residues in the CDR3. Trimming removed 7 bases at V and 5 bases at J, with 14 bases between. DNA of the CDR3: TGTGCCAGTATTTCACGGACCAAAACTGAAGCTTTCTTT. Translation gives CASISRTKTEAFF.

The chain has TRBV7-9 and TRBJ2-5; unclear D gene. The germline CDR1 and CDR2 sequences are SEHNR and FQNEAQ (reference sequence). Trimming stripped 1 base from V and 6 bases from J, with 12 bases between. The CDR3 contains 14 residues. CDR3 region: CASSLEVGMKTQYF. The CDR3 DNA reads TGTGCCAGCAGCTTAGAAGTGGGAATGAAGACCCAGTACTTC.

The chain has TRBV19 and TRBJ1-1; tentatively, D is TRBD1 (5 bases). V lost 1 base, J lost 3 bases, and 15 bases lay in between. Germline values: CDR1 LNHDA, CDR2 SQIVND (reference sequence). There are 16 residues in the CDR3. As DNA, the CDR3 is TGTGCCAGTAGTATAGTTATTGACAGACACGACACTGAAGCTTTCTTT. Translation: CASSIVIDRHDTEAFF. Based on the CDR3 plus reference TRBV19 and TRBJ1-1, the full variable domain is DGGITQSPKYLFRKEGQNVTLSCEQNLNHDAMYWYRQDPGQGLRLIYYSQIVNDFQKGDIAEGYSVSREKKESFPLTVTSAQKNPTAFYLCASSIVIDRHDTEAFFGQGTRLTVV.

This clonotype turned up a few times. CDR3 in DNA: TGTGCCAGCAGTTTGAGTATCGGCGAGACCCAGTACTTC. Residues: CASSLSIGETQYF. The rearrangement joins TRBV27 to TRBJ2-5; D is unresolved. V lost 3 bases to trimming and J lost 5 bases, with 10 bases between them. The CDR3 consists of 13 residues. The germline gives CDR1 MNHEY, CDR2 SMNVEV (reference sequence).